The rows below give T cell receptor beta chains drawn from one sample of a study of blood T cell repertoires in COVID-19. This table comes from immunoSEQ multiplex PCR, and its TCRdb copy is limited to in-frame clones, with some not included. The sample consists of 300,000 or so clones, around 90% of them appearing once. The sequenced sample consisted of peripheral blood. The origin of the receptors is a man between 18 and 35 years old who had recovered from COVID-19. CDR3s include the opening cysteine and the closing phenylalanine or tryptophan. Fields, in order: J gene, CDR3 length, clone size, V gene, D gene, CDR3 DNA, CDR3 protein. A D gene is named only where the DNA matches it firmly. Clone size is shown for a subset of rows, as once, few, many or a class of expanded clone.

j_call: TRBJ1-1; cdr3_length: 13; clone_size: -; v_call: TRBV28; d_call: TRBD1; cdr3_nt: TGTGCCAGCAGTCCCCCGGACAGGATTGAAGCTTTCTTT; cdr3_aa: CASSPPDRIEAFF
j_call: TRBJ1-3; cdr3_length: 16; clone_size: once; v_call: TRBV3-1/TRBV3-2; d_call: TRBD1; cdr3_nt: TGTGCCAGCAGCCAATCGGACAGGGGGACTGGAAACACCATATATTTT; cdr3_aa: CASSQSDRGTGNTIYF
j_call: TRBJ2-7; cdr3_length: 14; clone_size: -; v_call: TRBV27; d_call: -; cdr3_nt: TGTGCCAGCAGTTTGGGGGCAAGAGCTTACGAGCAGTACTTC; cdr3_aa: CASSLGARAYEQYF
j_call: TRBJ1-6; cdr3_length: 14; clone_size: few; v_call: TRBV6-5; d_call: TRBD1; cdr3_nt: TGTGCCAGCGGCCGGGACAGGGAAAAATCACCCCTCCACTTT; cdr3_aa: CASGRDREKSPLHF
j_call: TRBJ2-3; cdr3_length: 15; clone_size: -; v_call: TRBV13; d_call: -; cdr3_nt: TGTGCCAGCAGCGGAGGGATCATTCTGCCGGATACGCAGTATTTT; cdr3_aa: CASSGGIILPDTQYF
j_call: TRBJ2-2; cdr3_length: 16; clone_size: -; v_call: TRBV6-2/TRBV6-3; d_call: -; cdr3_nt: TGTGCCAGCAGTTACCTCCAGGGGGGAAACACCGGGGAGCTGTTTTTT; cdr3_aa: CASSYLQGGNTGELFF
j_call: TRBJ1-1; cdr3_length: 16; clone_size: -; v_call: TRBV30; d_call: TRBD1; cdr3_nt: TGTGCCTGGAGTGTACCCAGGGGGCGACGAGAGATTGAAGCTTTCTTT; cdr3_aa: CAWSVPRGRREIEAFF
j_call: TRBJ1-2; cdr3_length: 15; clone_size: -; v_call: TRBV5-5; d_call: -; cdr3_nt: TGTGCCAGCAGCTTGGCCGGGGGAATAGGTTATGGCTACACCTTC; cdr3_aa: CASSLAGGIGYGYTF
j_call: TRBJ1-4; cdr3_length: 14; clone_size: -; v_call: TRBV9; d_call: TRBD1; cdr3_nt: TGTGCCAGCAGCGTAGGACAGGGAGGCGAAAAACTGTTTTTT; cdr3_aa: CASSVGQGGEKLFF
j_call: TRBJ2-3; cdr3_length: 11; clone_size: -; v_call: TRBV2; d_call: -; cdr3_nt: TGTGCCAGCACCTCCCAGGATACGCAGTATTTT; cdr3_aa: CASTSQDTQYF
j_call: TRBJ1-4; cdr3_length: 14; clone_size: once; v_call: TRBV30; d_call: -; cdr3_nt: TGTGCCTGGAGTGTAGGGCAGGGGTTTGAAAAACTGTTTTTT; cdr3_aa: CAWSVGQGFEKLFF
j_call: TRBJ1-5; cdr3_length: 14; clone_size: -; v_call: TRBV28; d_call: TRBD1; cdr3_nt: TGTGCCAGCAGCCGGGACAGCCCTAATCAGCCCCAGCATTTT; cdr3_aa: CASSRDSPNQPQHF
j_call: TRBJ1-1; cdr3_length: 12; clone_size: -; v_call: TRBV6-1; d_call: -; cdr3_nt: TGTGCCAGCAGTGAAATCGGGGAGGAAGCTTTCTTT; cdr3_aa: CASSEIGEEAFF
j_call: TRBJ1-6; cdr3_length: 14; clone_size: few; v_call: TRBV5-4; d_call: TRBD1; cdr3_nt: TGTGCCAGCAGCATCGACAGGGGAGGTTCACCCCTCCACTTT; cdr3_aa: CASSIDRGGSPLHF
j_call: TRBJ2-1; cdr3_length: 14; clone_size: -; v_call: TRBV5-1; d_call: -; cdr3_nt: TGCGCCAGCAGCTTGGCCCGGGAGAGGAATGAGCAGTTCTTC; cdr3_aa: CASSLARERNEQFF
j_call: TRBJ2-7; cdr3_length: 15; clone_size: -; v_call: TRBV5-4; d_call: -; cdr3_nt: TGTGCCAGCAGCTTAGAACAGTCCATAGCCTACGAGCAGTACTTC; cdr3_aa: CASSLEQSIAYEQYF
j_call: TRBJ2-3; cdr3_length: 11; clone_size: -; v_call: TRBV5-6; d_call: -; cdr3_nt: TGTGCCAGCTCGAGTCCAGATACGCAGTATTTT; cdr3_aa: CASSSPDTQYF
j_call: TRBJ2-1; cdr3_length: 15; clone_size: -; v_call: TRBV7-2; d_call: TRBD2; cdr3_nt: TGTGCCAGCAGCTTGACTAGCGGGGGGGAGTATGAGCAGTTCTTC; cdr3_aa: CASSLTSGGEYEQFF
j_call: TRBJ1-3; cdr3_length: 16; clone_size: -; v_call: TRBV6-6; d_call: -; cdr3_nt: TGTGCCAGCAGTTACCGTACAGGGACCTCTGGAAACACCATATATTTT; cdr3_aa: CASSYRTGTSGNTIYF
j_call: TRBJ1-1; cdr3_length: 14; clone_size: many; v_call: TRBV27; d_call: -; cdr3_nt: TGTGCCAGCAGTTTCGAGGGAGAGGGCACTGAAGCTTTCTTT; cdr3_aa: CASSFEGEGTEAFF
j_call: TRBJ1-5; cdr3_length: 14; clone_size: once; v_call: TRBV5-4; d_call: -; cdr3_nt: TGTGCCAGCAGCTTGGCGGGGGGGAATCAGCCCCAGCATTTT; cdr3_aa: CASSLAGGNQPQHF
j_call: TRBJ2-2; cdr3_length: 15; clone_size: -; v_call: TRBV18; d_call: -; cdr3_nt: TGTGCCAGCTCAACCGGGACTCTAAACACCGGGGAGCTGTTTTTT; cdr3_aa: CASSTGTLNTGELFF
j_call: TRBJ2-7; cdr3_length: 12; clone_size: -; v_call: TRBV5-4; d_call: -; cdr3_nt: TGTGCCAGCAGCCCCGACTCCGGGGAGCAGTACTTC; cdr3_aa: CASSPDSGEQYF
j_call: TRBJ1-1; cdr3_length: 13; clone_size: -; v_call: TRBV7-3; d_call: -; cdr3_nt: TGTGCCAGCAGCTCACAGGGTGGCACTGAAGCTTTCTTT; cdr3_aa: CASSSQGGTEAFF
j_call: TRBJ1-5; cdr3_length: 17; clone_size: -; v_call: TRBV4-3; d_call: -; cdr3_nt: TGCGCCAGCAGCCAAGACAGGGATGCTAATAGCAATCAGCCCCAGCATTTT; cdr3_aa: CASSQDRDANSNQPQHF
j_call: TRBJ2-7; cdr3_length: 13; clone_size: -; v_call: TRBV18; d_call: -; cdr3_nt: TGTGCCAGCTCACCAGTTAGACAGCACGAGCAGTACTTC; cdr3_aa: CASSPVRQHEQYF
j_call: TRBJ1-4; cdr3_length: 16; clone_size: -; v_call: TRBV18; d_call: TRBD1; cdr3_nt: TGTGCCAGCTCACCTACAGGGGGCGGAACTAATGAAAAACTGTTTTTT; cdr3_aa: CASSPTGGGTNEKLFF
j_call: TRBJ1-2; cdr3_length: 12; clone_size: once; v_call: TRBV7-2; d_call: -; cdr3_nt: TGTGCCAGCAGCTTACTAGGGAGTGGCTACACCTTC; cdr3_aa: CASSLLGSGYTF
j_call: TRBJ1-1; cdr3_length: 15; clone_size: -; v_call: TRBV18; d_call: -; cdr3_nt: TGTGCCAGCTCACCACCGGGGCAGGGTGGCACTGAAGCTTTCTTT; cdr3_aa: CASSPPGQGGTEAFF
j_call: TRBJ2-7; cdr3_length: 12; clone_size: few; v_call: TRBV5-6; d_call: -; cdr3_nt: TGTGCCAGCAGCTTGAGGGGCCTCGAGCAGTACTTC; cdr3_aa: CASSLRGLEQYF
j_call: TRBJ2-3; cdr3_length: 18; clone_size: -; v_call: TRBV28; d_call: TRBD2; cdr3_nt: TGTGCCAGCAGTGTCCCTCGGAGCGGGGGGGCCGAAGGAGATACGCAGTATTTT; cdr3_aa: CASSVPRSGGAEGDTQYF
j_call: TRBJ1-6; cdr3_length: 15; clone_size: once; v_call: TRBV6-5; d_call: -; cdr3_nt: TGTGCCAGCAGTTACGCGGGGACTGGTAATTCACCCCTCCACTTT; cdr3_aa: CASSYAGTGNSPLHF
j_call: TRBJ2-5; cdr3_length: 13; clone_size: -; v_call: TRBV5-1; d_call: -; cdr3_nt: TGCGCCAGCAGTTTGTCAGGGGTAGAGACCCAGTACTTC; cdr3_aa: CASSLSGVETQYF
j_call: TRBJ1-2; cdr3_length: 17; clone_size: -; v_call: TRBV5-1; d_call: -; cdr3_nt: TGCGCCAGCAGCTTGGCCCCTAGACAGTCGTCCAACTATGGCTACACCTTC; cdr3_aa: CASSLAPRQSSNYGYTF
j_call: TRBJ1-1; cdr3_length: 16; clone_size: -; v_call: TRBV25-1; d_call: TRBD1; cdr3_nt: TGTGCCAGCAGTGAGGGGACAGCATTTATGAACACTGAAGCTTTCTTT; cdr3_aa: CASSEGTAFMNTEAFF
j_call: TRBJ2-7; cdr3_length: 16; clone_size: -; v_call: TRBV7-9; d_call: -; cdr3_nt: TGTGCCAGCAGCTCCAAGGGGTCCCCTTCCATCTACGAGCAGTACTTC; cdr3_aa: CASSSKGSPSIYEQYF
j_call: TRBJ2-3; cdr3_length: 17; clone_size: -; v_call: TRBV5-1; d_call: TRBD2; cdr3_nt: TGCGCCAGCAGCTTGGGGAGGATAGCGGGAGCATCCGATACGCAGTATTTT; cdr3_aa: CASSLGRIAGASDTQYF
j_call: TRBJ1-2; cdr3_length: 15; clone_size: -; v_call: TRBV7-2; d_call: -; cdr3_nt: TGTGCCAGCAGCTTAGCCCAGGAAAGGAGGGATGGCTACACCTTC; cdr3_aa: CASSLAQERRDGYTF
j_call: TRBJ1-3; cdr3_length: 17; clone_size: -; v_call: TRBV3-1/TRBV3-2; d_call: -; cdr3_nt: TGTGCCAGCAGCCAAGATCGCGGCAGGGAGGATGGAAACACCATATATTTT; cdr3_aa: CASSQDRGREDGNTIYF
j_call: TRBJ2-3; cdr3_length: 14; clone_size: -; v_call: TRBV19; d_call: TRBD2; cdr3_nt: TGTGCCAGTAGGGCTAGCGGGAACCCAGATACGCAGTATTTT; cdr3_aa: CASRASGNPDTQYF